This T cell receptor (beta chain) was sequenced during a study of blood T cell repertoires in COVID-19. Patients in Seattle were enrolled during active infection, then followed longitudinally. Profiling relied on immunoSEQ multiplex PCR, and the TCRdb table lists in-frame clones only, not all of them. The table has approximately 97,000 clones, around 88% seen once; the top ten hold just over 2%. The CDR3 has 13 residues. Germline values: CDR1 SQVTM, CDR2 ANQGSEA. V dropped 0 bases and J dropped 8 bases, with 14 bases sitting between them. The source of this sequence is a man aged 50-60 years with COVID-19, enrolled during active disease. The chain recombines TRBV29-1 with TRBJ2-7; D uncertain. Sequenced sample: peripheral blood. The CDR3 is CSVEDRVQFKQYF. CDR3 DNA sequence: TGCAGCGTTGAAGATCGGGTTCAGTTTAAGCAGTACTTC.